This TCR beta chain was documented in a study of radiotherapy plus CTLA-4 blockade in lung cancer. This CDR3 contains 14 residues. V lost 1 base and J lost 2, with 7 bases in between. Germline V lookup: CDR1 SGHTA, CDR2 FQGNSA. Regarding the study as a whole: TCR clones originating in tumors grew in number in blood after radiotherapy plus ipilimumab.

Participants had chemo-refractory metastatic non-small-cell lung cancer and were treated with focal radiation plus ipilimumab CTLA-4 blockade. This clone was seen once. Its target is unknown. Clones were sequenced by immunoSEQ multiplex PCR, and TCRdb holds only the in-frame ones, with some missing. The sample yields approximately 85,000 clones, roughly four fifths seen once. The rearrangement links TRBV7-2 to TRBJ2-3; D gene uncertain. The clonotype was recovered from a human donor with non-small cell lung cancer that progressed on radiotherapy plus ipilimumab. This specimen consisted of peripheral blood, obtained from a patient treated with radiotherapy plus ipilimumab. Here the CDR3 reads CASSLVVNTDTQYF. In DNA, the CDR3 is TGTGCCAGCAGCTTAGTAGTCAACACAGATACGCAGTATTTT.